The 27 T cell receptor beta chains reported below all come from one sample, sequenced in a study of cytomegalovirus exposure and HLA in healthy donors. PCR was performed using 60 Vbeta and 13 Jbeta primers. The data were produced by immunoSEQ multiplex PCR, yet TCRdb's version contains in-frame clones alone and is incomplete. The sample includes 150,000 to 200,000 clones, approximately 83% of them seen just once. The sequencing sample was made of PBMCs. The receptor source for this set is a man between 18 and 29 years old in good health and CMV-seropositive.

About this clone itself: The same CDR3 can be traced to other DNA sequences in this sample. The V call is TRBV30, the J call TRBJ2-5, with 8 bases aligning to TRBD2. This CDR3 contains 14 residues. From germline, CDR1 is GTSNPN and CDR2 SVGIG (reference sequence). V gave up 3 bases and J gave up 4 bases; unmatched junction bases: 7. DNA for the CDR3: TGTGCCTGGAGCTTGTCGGGGGGGGGAGAGACCCAGTACTTC. This codes for CAWSLSGGGETQYF.

The chain is built from TRBV27 and TRBJ1-2; D might be TRBD1 (6 bases). V lost 3 bases to trimming and J lost 2 bases, with 7 bases between them. The CDR3 consists of 13 residues. Germline assignment: CDR1 MNHEY and CDR2 SMNVEV (reference sequence). CDR3 nucleotide sequence: TGTGCCAGCAGTTTTGGACAGAACTATGGCTACACCTTC. It is translated as CASSFGQNYGYTF.

V is TRBV7-9 and J is TRBJ2-5; perhaps TRBD2 as D (5 bases). V was shortened by 3 bases and J by 4 bases, with 12 bases between the two germline ends. Germline assignment: CDR1 SEHNR and CDR2 FQNEAQ (reference sequence). The CDR3 sequence is 14 residues long. CDR3 sequence: CASSFTGVVETQYF. CDR3 in DNA: TGTGCCAGCAGCTTTACCGGGGTGGTAGAGACCCAGTACTTC. Supplemented by reference TRBV7-9 and TRBJ2-5, the full variable domain reads DTGVSQNPRHKITKRGQNVTFRCDPISEHNRLYWYRQTLGQGPEFLTYFQNEAQLEKSRLLSDRFSAERPKGSFSTLEIQRTEQGDSAMYLCASSFTGVVETQYFGPGTRLLVL.

V is TRBV6-1 and J is TRBJ2-3; D is possibly TRBD2 (6 bases). The germline CDR1 and CDR2 sequences are MNHNS and SASEGT. This CDR3 contains 13 residues. Between the trimmed V and J ends, which lost 7 bases and 1 base, there was a span of 9 bases. The CDR3 reads CASISGGTDTQYF. In DNA, the CDR3 is TGTGCCAGCATATCGGGGGGCACAGATACGCAGTATTTT.

The chain has TRBV4-3 and TRBJ1-2; D not resolved. The CDR3 is 19 amino acids. The germline gives CDR1 LGHNA, CDR2 YSLEER. V lost 0 bases and J lost 4, with 24 bases in between. CDR3 coding DNA: TGCGCCAGCAGCCAAGATCTAGCCGTTGCAGGACCCTCCCCCTATGGCTACACCTTC. Translated: CASSQDLAVAGPSPYGYTF.

The chain carries TRBV2 and TRBJ2-7; possible D gene TRBD2, 7 bases. CDR3 length equals 14 residues. CDR1 and CDR2 from the germline V gene are SNHLY and FYNNEI. V lost 2 bases and J 3 bases, leaving 11 bases between the germline ends. CDR3 residues: CASSERGGNYEQYF. The CDR3 coding sequence is TGTGCCAGCAGTGAAAGGGGGGGAAACTACGAGCAGTACTTC.

This clone was observed once. This chain uses TRBV5-4 with TRBJ2-5; D may be TRBD2 (6 bases). Germline V CDR1 and CDR2: SGHNT, YYREEE (reference sequence). The CDR3 is 14 residues long. V lost 4 bases and J 1 base, leaving 11 bases between the germline ends. This CDR3 is CASSQRDFQETQYF. The CDR3 bases are TGTGCCAGCAGCCAACGGGACTTCCAAGAGACCCAGTACTTC.

This chain connects TRBV2 to TRBJ2-7, with D perhaps TRBD1 (7 bases). Germline lookup yields CDR1 SNHLY and CDR2 FYNNEI. This CDR3 is 15 amino acids long. V lost 2 bases and J 1 base, leaving 12 bases between the germline ends. The CDR3 loop is CASSEWQGGSYEQYF. In DNA form, the CDR3 reads TGTGCCAGCAGTGAATGGCAGGGGGGATCCTACGAGCAGTACTTC. Drawing the rest from reference TRBV2 and TRBJ2-7, the complete variable domain is EPEVTQTPSHQVTQMGQEVILRCVPISNHLYFYWYRQILGQKVEFLVSFYNNEISEKSEIFDDQFSVERPDGSNFTLKIRSTKLEDSAMYFCASSEWQGGSYEQYFGPGTRLTVT.

The chain is built from TRBV7-2 and TRBJ2-2, with D perhaps matching TRBD2 (6 bases). CDR3 length equals 19 residues. V lost 0 bases, J lost 1 base, and 18 bases lay in between. Per the germline V gene, CDR1 is SGHTA and CDR2 is FQGNSA. Here the CDR3 DNA reads TGTGCCAGCAGCTTAGCTAAACTGGGGTGGGGGGTGAACACCGGGGAGCTGTTTTTT. It is translated as CASSLAKLGWGVNTGELFF.

The gene calls are TRBV9 and TRBJ2-1; D may be TRBD1 (5 bases). The ends were cut back, 2 bases at V and 5 bases at J, with 8 bases in the middle. The germline V gene has CDR1 SGDLS and CDR2 YYNGEE. The CDR3 is 13 amino acids. CDR3 sequence: CASSVSRDNEQFF. CDR3 nucleotides: TGTGCCAGCAGCGTGTCCAGGGACAATGAGCAGTTCTTC. Full variable domain (outside the CDR3, taken from reference TRBV9 and TRBJ2-1): DSGVTQTPKHLITATGQRVTLRCSPRSGDLSVYWYQQSLDQGLQFLIQYYNGEERAKGNILERFSAQQFPDLHSELNLSSLELGDSALYFCASSVSRDNEQFFGPGTRLTVL.

This chain uses TRBV6-1 with TRBJ2-1; a possible D gene is TRBD1 (5 bases). Germline V CDR1 and CDR2: MNHNS, SASEGT. Trimming removed 1 base at V and 9 bases at J, with 16 bases between. The CDR3 has 15 residues. In nucleotides, the CDR3 is TGTGCCAGCAGTGAAGGGGGCCCTATAAAGAGTGAGCAGTTCTTC. Residues: CASSEGGPIKSEQFF.

V usage is TRBV2 and J usage is TRBJ2-7, with a tentative D call TRBD2 (6 bases). The CDR3 loop spans 15 amino acids. Germline V gene lookup returns CDR1 SNHLY and CDR2 FYNNEI. The V end was cut by 8 bases, the J end by 4 bases, with 21 bases between. DNA for the CDR3: TGTGCCAGCGCTCAAGGAGGGTCAGTTCAATACGAGCAGTACTTC. This gives the protein CASAQGGSVQYEQYF.

The V call is TRBV6-1, the J call TRBJ1-1; perhaps TRBD1 as D (6 bases). Trimming took 8 bases from V and 6 from J, leaving 7 bases between them. This CDR3 region has 10 residues. Germline V gives CDR1 MNHNS, CDR2 SASEGT. In DNA, the CDR3 is TGTGCCAGCGGGGGCTCTGAAGCTTTCTTT. It codes for CASGGSEAFF.

This chain links TRBV5-4 with TRBJ2-1; D is perhaps TRBD2 (6 bases). Trimming removed 6 bases at V and 6 bases at J, with 13 bases between. CDR3 length equals 13 residues. Germline CDR1 is SGHNT and CDR2 is YYREEE (reference sequence). The CDR3 DNA sequence: TGTGCCAGCACTGGACGGGGGTCCAATGAGCAGTTCTTC. Translation: CASTGRGSNEQFF.

The rearrangement joins TRBV5-6 to TRBJ2-7, with 8 bases matching TRBD1. The CDR3 has 14 residues. Losses at the gene ends were 4 bases for V and 5 bases for J; bases not matched to a gene: 8. From germline, CDR1 is SGHDT and CDR2 YYEEEE. DNA of the CDR3: TGTGCCAGCAGCCCTGGACAGGGCTTCCACGAGCAGTACTTC. Protein product: CASSPGQGFHEQYF.

In this sample, this clone turned up once. The rearrangement uses TRBV2 and TRBJ2-3, with D possibly matching TRBD2 (5 bases). V was clipped by 5 bases and J by 2 bases, with 14 bases between them. This CDR3 has 15 amino acids. CDR1 is SNHLY and CDR2 is FYNNEI in the germline V gene. CDR3 protein: CASSPPPRATDTQYF. The DNA of the CDR3 is TGTGCCAGCAGTCCGCCCCCGAGGGCCACAGATACGCAGTATTTT.

The J gene is TRBJ1-1, the V gene TRBV9, with D possibly being TRBD1 (5 bases). This CDR3 comprises 15 residues. The germline V and J ends were trimmed by 0 bases and 1 base, with 10 bases remaining between them. CDR1 is SGDLS and CDR2 is YYNGEE in the germline V gene. The CDR3 DNA follows: TGTGCCAGCAGCGTAGTTGACAGAAGGAACACTGAAGCTTTCTTT. Its translation is CASSVVDRRNTEAFF.

V usage is TRBV7-6 and J usage is TRBJ1-6; 7 bases line up with TRBD1. The CDR3 is 17 residues long. V trimming: 0 bases; J trimming: 10 bases; junction bases outside the gene matches: 12. Germline-derived CDR1 and CDR2 are SGHVS and FNYEAQ. CDR3 sequence reads: CASSLAIGQEVRSPLHF. For the CDR3, the DNA is TGTGCCAGCAGCTTAGCGATCGGACAGGAGGTGCGGTCACCCCTCCACTTT.

The chain carries TRBV27 and TRBJ2-1; the match to TRBD1 covers 8 bases. Germline CDR1 is MNHEY and CDR2 is SMNVEV (reference sequence). The V gene end was trimmed by 4 bases and the J gene end by 8 bases; junction bases not matched to a gene: 10. The CDR3 sequence is 15 residues long. CDR3 loop: CASSSGQGLLDEQFF. The CDR3, as DNA: TGTGCCAGCAGTTCAGGACAGGGTCTTTTGGATGAGCAGTTCTTC.

The rearrangement uses TRBV7-6 and TRBJ1-5; D may be TRBD1 (5 bases). V lost 3 bases and J lost 1, with 10 bases in between. The CDR3 spans 15 residues. Germline V gene sequence: CDR1 SGHVS, CDR2 FNYEAQ. The CDR3 here is CASSLGGGSNQPQHF. The CDR3 nucleotides are TGTGCCAGCAGCTTGGGGGGAGGAAGCAATCAGCCCCAGCATTTT.

The chain couples TRBV4-1 to TRBJ2-7; tentatively, D is TRBD1 (5 bases). The germline gives CDR1 MGHRA, CDR2 YSYEKL. The V end was cut by 0 bases, the J end by 3 bases, with 12 bases between. The CDR3 runs to 15 residues. For the CDR3, the DNA is TGCGCCAGCAGCCAAGAAAGGCAGGGTGACTACGAGCAGTACTTC. Residues: CASSQERQGDYEQYF.

The chain couples TRBV6-1 to TRBJ2-1; TRBD1 might be the D (7 bases). The CDR3 extends over 14 amino acids. Between the trimmed V and J ends, which lost 5 bases and 7 bases, there was a span of 15 bases. Germline CDR1 is MNHNS and CDR2 is SASEGT. The CDR3 is CASSSGGPVNEQFF. Written as DNA, the CDR3 is TGTGCCAGCAGTTCAGGGGGGCCGGTGAATGAGCAGTTCTTC.

The chain joins TRBV4-3 to TRBJ2-7; 7 nucleotides align to TRBD2. The CDR3 runs to 17 residues. V shed 1 base, J shed 2 bases, and the junction held 11 bases outside the gene matches. Germline V gene lookup returns CDR1 LGHNA and CDR2 YSLEER. The CDR3 spells CASSQAFRAGKPYEQYF. CDR3 bases: TGCGCCAGCAGCCAAGCGTTTCGAGCGGGGAAGCCCTACGAGCAGTACTTC.

V usage is TRBV19 and J usage is TRBJ2-2; 7 bases line up with TRBD1. After removal of 5 bases from V and 3 bases from J, the junction contained 9 bases not matched to a gene. The CDR3 covers 16 residues. CDR1 and CDR2 (germline): LNHDA, SQIVND (reference sequence). This CDR3 reads CASSPGTETYTGELFF. DNA for the CDR3: TGTGCCAGTAGTCCCGGGACAGAGACCTACACCGGGGAGCTGTTTTTT.

The V gene is TRBV6-5, the J gene TRBJ2-7; 7 bases map to TRBD1. Germline V gene sequence: CDR1 MNHEY, CDR2 SVGAGI. With 6 bases clipped from V and 2 bases from J, the junction kept 7 bases outside the gene matches. The CDR3 extends over 14 amino acids. CDR3 in amino acids: CASSLDRFTYEQYF. For the CDR3, the DNA is TGTGCCAGCAGCCTGGACAGGTTTACCTACGAGCAGTACTTC.

V usage is TRBV11-2 and J usage is TRBJ2-6; D perhaps matches TRBD1 (6 bases). Germline V gene sequence: CDR1 SGHAT, CDR2 FQNNGV. V shed 5 bases and J shed 10 bases, with 18 bases lying between them. The CDR3 extends over 15 amino acids. The CDR3 region has the DNA TGTGCCAGCAGCCCAATACCGACAGGCTCGAACGTCCTGACTTTC. Its protein product is CASSPIPTGSNVLTF.

V usage is TRBV21-1 and J usage is TRBJ2-2; the table's D call, TRBD2, has no DNA check behind it. TRBV21-1 is described as a pseudogene. CDR3 length equals 18 residues. This CDR3 is CASSKETIDGGAVGELFF. DNA of the CDR3: TGTGCCAGCAGCAAAGAGACTATCGACGGGGGGGCCGTCGGGGAGCTGTTTTTT.